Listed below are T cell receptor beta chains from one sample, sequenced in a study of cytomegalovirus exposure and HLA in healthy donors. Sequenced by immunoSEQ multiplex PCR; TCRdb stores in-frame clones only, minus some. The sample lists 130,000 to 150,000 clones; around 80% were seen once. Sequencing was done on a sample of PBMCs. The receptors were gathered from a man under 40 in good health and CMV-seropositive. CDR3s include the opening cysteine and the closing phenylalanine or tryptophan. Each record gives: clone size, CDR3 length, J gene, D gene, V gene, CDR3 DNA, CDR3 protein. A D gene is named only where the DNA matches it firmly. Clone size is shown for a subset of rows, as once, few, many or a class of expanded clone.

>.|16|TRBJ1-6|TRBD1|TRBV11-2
TGTGCCAGCAGCCCAGGAGGGGGCGCGGATAGTTCACCCCTCCACTTT
CASSPGGGADSSPLHF
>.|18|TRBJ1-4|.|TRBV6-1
TGTGCCAGCAGTGAAGGCAAGGGGCTCATAGCAACTAATGAAAAACTGTTTTTT
CASSEGKGLIATNEKLFF
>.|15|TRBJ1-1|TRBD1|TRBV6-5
TGTGCCAGCAGACACGAGCGAGGACAGGGGGATGAAGCTTTCTTT
CASRHERGQGDEAFF
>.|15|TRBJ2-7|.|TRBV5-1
TGCGCCAGCAGCTTGGGGGGAGTCAGCTCCTACGAGCAGTACTTC
CASSLGGVSSYEQYF
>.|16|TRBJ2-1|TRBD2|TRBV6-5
TGTGCCAGCAGTTTTGGACTAGCGGGATCTCAGGGTGAGCAGTTCTTC
CASSFGLAGSQGEQFF
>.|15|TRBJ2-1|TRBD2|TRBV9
TGTGCCAGCAGCGCCACTAGCGGGAGCTTTCATGAGCAGTTCTTC
CASSATSGSFHEQFF
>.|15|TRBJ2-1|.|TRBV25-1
TGTGCCAGCAGTCGAAGGGGGGGACAAAACAATGAGCAGTTCTTC
CASSRRGGQNNEQFF
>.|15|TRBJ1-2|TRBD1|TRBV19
TGTGCCAGTAGTAACCCCTCAGTCAGGGGGCCCGGCTACACCTTC
CASSNPSVRGPGYTF
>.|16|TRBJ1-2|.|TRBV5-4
TGTGCCAGCAGCTTGGGGGAGAGGAGGGCCCGCTATGGCTACACCTTC
CASSLGERRARYGYTF
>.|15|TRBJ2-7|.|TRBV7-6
TGTGCCAGCAGCTTCGGGAGATTATACTCCTACGAGCAGTACTTC
CASSFGRLYSYEQYF
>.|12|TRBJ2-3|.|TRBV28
TGTGCCAGCAAATTAAGCACAGATACGCAGTATTTT
CASKLSTDTQYF
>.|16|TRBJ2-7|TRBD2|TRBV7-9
TGTGCCAGCAGTTTCCAGACTAGCGGGAGGACCGGGGAGCAGTACTTC
CASSFQTSGRTGEQYF
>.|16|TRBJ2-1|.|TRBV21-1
TGTGCCAGCAGCACCCGGACTAGCGGGAGTTCAGATGAGCAGTTCTTC
CASSTRTSGSSDEQFF
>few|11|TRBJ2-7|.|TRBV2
TGTGCCAGCGGTCCTACCTACGAGCAGTACTTC
CASGPTYEQYF
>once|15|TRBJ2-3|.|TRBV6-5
TGTGCCAGCAGGCGGACCGGGACTCTGCTTGCGGCGCAGTATTTT
CASRRTGTLLAAQYF
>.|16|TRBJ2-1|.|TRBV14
TGTGCCAGCAGCCAAATTCTAGCCTCACGGGGCAATGAGCAGTTCTTC
CASSQILASRGNEQFF
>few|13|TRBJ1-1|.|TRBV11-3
TGTGCCAGCAGCCCTAGGATGAACACTGAAGCTTTCTTT
CASSPRMNTEAFF
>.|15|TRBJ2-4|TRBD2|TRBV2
TGTGCCAGCAGTGAAGTGGCTAGCGGGATGGGCATTCAGTACTTC
CASSEVASGMGIQYF
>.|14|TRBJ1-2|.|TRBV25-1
TGTGCCAGCAGTGATCCCCAGGCTGGCGATGGCTACACCTTC
CASSDPQAGDGYTF
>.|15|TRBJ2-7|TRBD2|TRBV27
TGTGCCAGCAGTTTATCGGGACTAGCGGGAGGAGAGCAGTACTTC
CASSLSGLAGGEQYF
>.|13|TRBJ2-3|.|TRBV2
TGTGCCAGCAGTGATGTTGAGGCAGATACGCAGTATTTT
CASSDVEADTQYF
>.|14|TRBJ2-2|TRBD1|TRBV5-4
TGTGCCAGCTTCCGGGACAGGGCCACCGGGGAGCTGTTTTTT
CASFRDRATGELFF
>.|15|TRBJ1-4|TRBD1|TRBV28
TGTGCCAGCAGTACACGGACAGGGGGAATTGAAAAACTGTTTTTT
CASSTRTGGIEKLFF
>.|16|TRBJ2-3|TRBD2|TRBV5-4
TGTGCCAGCAGCTTTACCCCTAGCGGGGGATTAGGTACGCAGTATTTT
CASSFTPSGGLGTQYF
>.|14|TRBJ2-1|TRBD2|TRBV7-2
TGTGCCAGCAGAGTCGGGGGGGGCCCGAATGAGCAGTTCTTC
CASRVGGGPNEQFF
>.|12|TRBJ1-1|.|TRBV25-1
TGTGCCAGCAGTTCAGGGGTAGCTGAAGCTTTCTTT
CASSSGVAEAFF
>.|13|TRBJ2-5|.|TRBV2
TGTGCCAGCAGTCGGACACTGGAGGAGACCCAGTACTTC
CASSRTLEETQYF
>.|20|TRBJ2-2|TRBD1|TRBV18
TGTGCCAGCTCACTGCAAAGACCGGGACAGGGGATAACGAACACCGGGGAGCTGTTTTTT
CASSLQRPGQGITNTGELFF
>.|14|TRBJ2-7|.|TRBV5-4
TGTGCCAGCAGCTTATCGGGGATGACCTACGAGCAGTACTTC
CASSLSGMTYEQYF
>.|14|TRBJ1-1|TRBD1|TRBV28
TGTGCCAGCAGCCGGGGACAGGGAAGGACTGAAGCTTTCTTT
CASSRGQGRTEAFF
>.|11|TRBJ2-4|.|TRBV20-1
TGCAGTGCTAGAGTACGGAACATTCAGTACTTC
CSARVRNIQYF
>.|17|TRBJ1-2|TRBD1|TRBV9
TGTGCCAGCAGCTCCCCGGGACAGGGTGGGGATAACTATGGCTACACCTTC
CASSSPGQGGDNYGYTF
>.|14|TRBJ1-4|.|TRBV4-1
TGCGCCAGCAGCCTGGTGCCCGAGGGAGAAAAACTGTTTTTT
CASSLVPEGEKLFF
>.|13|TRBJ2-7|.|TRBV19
TGTGCCAGCTCCAGGACAGAGGCCTACGAGCAGTACTTC
CASSRTEAYEQYF
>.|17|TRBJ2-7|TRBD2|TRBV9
TGTGCCAGCAGCTCCGGGACTAGCGGGTTTAGCTCCTACGAGCAGTACTTC
CASSSGTSGFSSYEQYF
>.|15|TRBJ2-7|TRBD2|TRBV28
TGTGCCAGCAGTGTGGGACTAGCGACACCCTACGAGCAGTACTTC
CASSVGLATPYEQYF
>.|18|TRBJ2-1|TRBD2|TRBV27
TGTGCCAGCAGACGCCTCTTCCGCGGGAGGGACCCTAACAGTGAGCAGTTCTTC
CASRRLFRGRDPNSEQFF
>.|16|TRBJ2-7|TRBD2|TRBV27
TGTGCCAGCAGTTTATTGCCTAGCGGACGGGACTACGAGCAGTACTTC
CASSLLPSGRDYEQYF
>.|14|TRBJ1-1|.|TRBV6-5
TGTGCCAGCAGTTTACAAAGGGGCCTGACTGAAGCTTTCTTT
CASSLQRGLTEAFF
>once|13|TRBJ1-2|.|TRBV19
TGTGCCAGTAGTATAGGTAAAGCCTATGGCTACACCTTC
CASSIGKAYGYTF